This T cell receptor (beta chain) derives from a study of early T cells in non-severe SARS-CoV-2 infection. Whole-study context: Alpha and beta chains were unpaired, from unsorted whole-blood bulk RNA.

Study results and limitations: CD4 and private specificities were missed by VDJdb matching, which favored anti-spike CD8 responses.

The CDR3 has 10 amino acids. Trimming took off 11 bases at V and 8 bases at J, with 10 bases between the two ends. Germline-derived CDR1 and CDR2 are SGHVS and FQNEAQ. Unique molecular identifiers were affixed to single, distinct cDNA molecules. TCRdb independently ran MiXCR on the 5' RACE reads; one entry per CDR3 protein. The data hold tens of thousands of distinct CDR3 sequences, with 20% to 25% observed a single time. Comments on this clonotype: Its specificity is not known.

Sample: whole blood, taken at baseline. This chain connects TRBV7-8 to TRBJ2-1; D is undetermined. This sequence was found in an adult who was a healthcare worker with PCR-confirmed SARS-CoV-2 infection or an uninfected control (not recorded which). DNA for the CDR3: TGTGCCTCCAGCTTGGATGAGCAGTTCTTC. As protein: CASSLDEQFF.